Below, 32 T cell receptor beta chains from the same sample are listed, as sequenced in a study of blood T cells in healthy people across ages. Together with a sample-barcoded 5' primer, a J-beta primer mix was included in a second PCR lasting about 7 to 12 cycles. TCRdb re-analysed the 5' RACE reads in MiXCR, keeping a single row per CDR3 protein. The table records hundreds of thousands of distinct CDR3 sequences, approximately 50% of them present only once. Sequences were obtained from blood. The receptors derive from a woman in her fifties or sixties in good health.

This clonotype was detected ten times or more. This chain uses TRBV7-9 with TRBJ2-4; D not certain. Per the germline V gene, CDR1 is SEHNR and CDR2 is FQNEAQ (reference sequence). Trimming removed 5 bases from V and 6 bases from J, with 11 bases in between. CDR3 length equals 13 residues. The CDR3 DNA reads as TGTGCCAGCAGCCATCCAGGCCCAAACATTCAGTACTTC. Its protein is CASSHPGPNIQYF.

In its sample, this clonotype was seen a few times. This sequence joins TRBV7-9 and TRBJ2-1; possibly TRBD2 for D (5 bases). V was cut by 5 bases and J by 6 bases, with 14 bases left in between. Germline CDR1 SEHNR, CDR2 FQNEAQ (reference sequence). This CDR3 spans 14 amino acids. Here the CDR3 reads CASSRGSAINEQFF. As DNA, the CDR3 is TGTGCCAGCAGCCGAGGGAGCGCGATCAATGAGCAGTTCTTC.

The gene calls are TRBV4-3 and TRBJ1-4; 10 bases agree with TRBD1. Germline V lookup: CDR1 LGHNA, CDR2 YSLEER. Trimming at V came to 1 base and at J to 8 bases, leaving 4 bases not matched to a gene. This CDR3 comprises 15 residues. DNA for the CDR3: TGCGCCAGCAGCCAAGGGGACAGGGGAGGGGAAAAACTGTTTTTT. This codes for CASSQGDRGGEKLFF.

This chain joins TRBV20-1 and TRBJ1-2; the D gene is possibly TRBD1 (5 bases). There are 13 residues in the CDR3. The V gene lost 6 bases and the J gene lost 5 bases, with 16 bases spanning the gap. The germline CDR1 and CDR2 sequences are DFQATT and SNEGSKA (reference sequence). The CDR3 DNA reads as TGCAGTGCCACCGGGGTACAGGAGTATGGCTACACCTTC. Its protein is CSATGVQEYGYTF.

V gene TRBV4-3 combines with J gene TRBJ1-2, with a tentative D call TRBD1 (5 bases). Germline V gives CDR1 LGHNA, CDR2 YSLEER. The CDR3 consists of 14 residues. The V end was cut by 4 bases, the J end by 4 bases, with 13 bases between. The chain's CDR3 is CASSPGTSGYGYTF. Written as DNA, the CDR3 is TGCGCCAGCAGCCCAGGGACCTCGGGCTATGGCTACACCTTC.

The rearrangement uses TRBV28 and TRBJ2-7; 7 nucleotides align to TRBD2. The end of the DNA fits TRBJ2-5 better, so the J call may be wrong. This CDR3 region has 15 residues. The germline gives CDR1 MDHEN, CDR2 SYDVKM. The DNA of the CDR3 is TGTGCCAGTCAATCGGCAGGACTAGGGAGAGAGACCCAGTACTTC. Its protein product is CASQSAGLGRETQYF.

This clonotype was seen a few times. The CDR3 loop reads CASSPTSGSDEQYF. CDR3 nucleotides: TGTGCCAGCAGTCCGACCTCGGGTTCCGACGAGCAGTACTTC. V gene TRBV27 combines with J gene TRBJ2-7; D uncertain. The germline gives CDR1 MNHEY, CDR2 SMNVEV (reference sequence). The V end lost 5 bases, the J end lost 5 bases, and 16 bases lay between the germline ends. This CDR3 spans 14 amino acids.

In this sample, this clonotype turned up once. CDR3 bases: TGTGCCAGCTCACCACCTGCCAGCGTGGGATTCTTCTATGGCTACACCTTC. This translates into CASSPPASVGFFYGYTF. The V gene is TRBV18, the J gene TRBJ1-2; no clear D gene. V was trimmed by 0 bases and J by 4 bases, leaving 18 bases between them. The CDR3 spans 17 residues. Germline assignment: CDR1 KGHSH and CDR2 LQKENI.

The genes are TRBV9 and TRBJ2-1; D might be TRBD2 (6 bases). CDR3 length: 15 residues. Germline V lookup: CDR1 SGDLS, CDR2 YYNGEE. Deletions cut 0 bases from V and 3 bases from J, with 10 bases between. The CDR3 reads CASSVVGLSYNEQFF. The CDR3 coding sequence is TGTGCCAGCAGCGTAGTGGGACTCAGCTACAATGAGCAGTTCTTC.

V is TRBV4-1 and J is TRBJ2-7; 11 bases fit TRBD1. The CDR3 consists of 16 residues. J lost 3 bases, V lost 5 bases, and 9 bases had no gene match. Germline V gives CDR1 MGHRA, CDR2 YSYEKL. The CDR3 DNA follows: TGCGCCAGCAGCTCGGGCCGGGGACAGGGGGACTACGAGCAGTACTTC. Its protein product is CASSSGRGQGDYEQYF.

This clonotype came up a few times. The genes are TRBV7-9 and TRBJ2-1; possibly TRBD2 for D (6 bases). The CDR3 loop spans 16 amino acids. Germline lookup yields CDR1 SEHNR and CDR2 FQNEAQ (reference sequence). The V and J ends lost 1 base and 3 bases respectively, with 13 bases between them. For the CDR3, the DNA is TGTGCCAGCAGCTTAGACCTCCAGACTAGCTACAATGAGCAGTTCTTC. Its translation is CASSLDLQTSYNEQFF.

The chain has TRBV7-3 and TRBJ2-5; TRBD1 aligns across 8 bases. V shed 1 base, J shed 2 bases, and the junction held 3 bases outside the gene matches. Germline V CDR1 and CDR2: SGHTA, FQGTGA. CDR3 length equals 15 residues. CDR3 region: CASSLMGDRQETQYF. CDR3 DNA: TGTGCCAGCAGCTTAATGGGGGACAGGCAAGAGACCCAGTACTTC. The full variable domain, its missing parts supplied by reference TRBV7-3 and TRBJ2-5, is GAGVSQTPSNKVTEKGKYVELRCDPISGHTALYWYRQSLGQGPEFLIYFQGTGAADDSGLPNDRFFAVRPEGSVSTLKIQRTERGDSAVYLCASSLMGDRQETQYFGPGTRLLVL.

The chain links TRBV7-9 to TRBJ2-3; 8 bases fit TRBD2. V gave up 5 bases and J gave up 2 bases; unmatched junction bases: 9. The CDR3 consists of 16 residues. Germline V lookup: CDR1 SEHNR, CDR2 FQNEAQ (reference sequence). The CDR3 nucleotides are TGTGCCAGCAGCCGCGAGGAAGCGGGGGACACAGATACGCAGTATTTT. Translating it yields CASSREEAGDTDTQYF.

The V call is TRBV27, the J call TRBJ1-1, with a possible D match to TRBD1 (6 bases). CDR3 length: 13 residues. Trimming stripped 6 bases from V and 4 bases from J, with 12 bases between. In germline, CDR1 is MNHEY, CDR2 SMNVEV (reference sequence). The CDR3 sequence: CASSQATGTEAFF. DNA for the CDR3: TGTGCCAGCAGCCAGGCGACAGGCACTGAAGCTTTCTTT.

The chain combines TRBV7-9 with TRBJ1-5; D unresolved. Germline CDR1 SEHNR, CDR2 FQNEAQ (reference sequence). Deletions cut 4 bases from V and 4 bases from J, with 11 bases between. The CDR3 is 14 amino acids. The CDR3 region is CASSSPGPNQPQHF. The CDR3 nucleotides are TGTGCCAGCAGCTCTCCCGGACCGAATCAGCCCCAGCATTTT.

The chain uses TRBV28 and TRBJ2-3; 7 bases match TRBD2. CDR1 and CDR2 from the germline V gene are MDHEN and SYDVKM. V was pared by 10 bases and J by 2 bases, with 3 bases of the junction left unmatched. CDR3 length: 12 amino acids. The CDR3 reads CATLADTDTQYF. The CDR3 region has the DNA TGTGCCACCCTAGCGGACACAGATACGCAGTATTTT.

This clonotype was picked up a small number of times. The chain employs TRBV11-2 and TRBJ1-2, with 8 bases fitting TRBD1. CDR1 and CDR2 from the germline V gene are SGHAT and FQNNGV. Trimming removed 0 bases from V and 4 bases from J; junction bases left unmatched: 7. The CDR3 sequence is 16 residues long. CDR3 sequence: CASSLDSGTGPYGYTF. The CDR3 nucleotides are TGTGCCAGCAGCTTAGATTCCGGGACAGGTCCCTATGGCTACACCTTC. Full variable domain (outside the CDR3, taken from reference TRBV11-2 and TRBJ1-2): EAGVAQSPRYKIIEKRQSVAFWCNPISGHATLYWYQQILGQGPKLLIQFQNNGVVDDSQLPKDRFSAERLKGVDSTLKIQPAKLEDSAVYLCASSLDSGTGPYGYTFGSGTRLTVV.

The chain uses TRBV7-9 and TRBJ2-3, with 9 positions matching TRBD2. CDR1 is SEHNR and CDR2 is FQNEAQ in the germline V gene (reference sequence). The ends lost 5 bases at V and 4 bases at J; junction bases unmatched: 4. This CDR3 region has 14 residues. The CDR3 sequence: CASSPGTSSDTQYF. DNA of the CDR3: TGTGCCAGCAGCCCCGGGACTAGCTCAGATACGCAGTATTTT. Filled out from reference TRBV7-9 and TRBJ2-3, the complete variable domain reads DTGVSQNPRHKITKRGQNVTFRCDPISEHNRLYWYRQTLGQGPEFLTYFQNEAQLEKSRLLSDRFSAERPKGSFSTLEIQRTEQGDSAMYLCASSPGTSSDTQYFGPGTRLTVL.

The chain joins TRBV20-1 to TRBJ2-7; D unclear. The germline CDR1 and CDR2 sequences are DFQATT and SNEGSKA (reference sequence). The CDR3 extends over 12 amino acids. The germline V and J ends were trimmed by 6 bases and 6 bases, with 15 bases remaining between them. Here the CDR3 reads CSAKGGTSEQYF. The CDR3 DNA reads TGCAGTGCCAAGGGCGGTACCTCCGAGCAGTACTTC.

This clonotype was detected a few times. With a much larger clone just one base away, this may be a read error. The J gene is TRBJ1-2, the V gene TRBV28; TRBD1 is a possible D gene (5 bases). The CDR3 is 16 amino acids. The germline V gene has CDR1 MDHEN and CDR2 SYDVKM. The CDR3 region is CASSFLGPGSSYGHTF. The DNA of the CDR3 is TGTGCCAGCAGTTTCCTCGGGCCAGGGAGTAGCTATGGCCACACCTTC.

This chain uses TRBV25-1 with TRBJ2-5; 8 nucleotides line up with TRBD1. Gene TRBJ2-7 matches the end of the DNA better, so the J call may be wrong. Germline CDR1 MGHDK, CDR2 SYGVNS. The CDR3 contains 13 residues. The CDR3 reads CASRVTGAVEQYF. The CDR3 DNA sequence: TGTGCCAGCAGGGTGACAGGGGCGGTCGAGCAGTACTTC.

This clonotype was seen only a few times. This chain joins TRBV20-1 and TRBJ2-1; 11 bases match TRBD2. V lost 3 bases to trimming and J lost 1 base; unmatched junction nucleotides: 2. The CDR3 contains 15 residues. Per germline, CDR1 DFQATT and CDR2 SNEGSKA (reference sequence). CDR3 nucleotide sequence: TGCAGTGCTAGCACTAGCGGGAGTTCCTACAATGAGCAGTTCTTC. Its translation: CSASTSGSSYNEQFF.

This rearrangement joins TRBV4-3 to TRBJ2-1; the D gene is possibly TRBD2 (5 bases). The last part of the DNA fits TRBJ2-7 better; the J call may be wrong. From germline, CDR1 is LGHNA and CDR2 YSLEER. The CDR3 has 15 amino acids. The DNA for the CDR3 is TGCGCCAGCAGCCGCGTAGCGAGCTCCTACAATGAGCAGTACTTC. Its translation: CASSRVASSYNEQYF.

This chain links TRBV6-2 or TRBV6-3 with TRBJ2-1, with 13 bases matching TRBD2. CDR1 is MNHEY, CDR2 SVGEGT, per germline. The CDR3 is made up of 17 amino acids. The trim removed 6 bases at V and 8 bases at J, leaving 13 bases unmatched. The DNA of the CDR3 is TGTGCCAGCAGGCGGGAGCCTGGGACTAGCGGGAAACATGAGCAGTTCTTC. The encoded protein is CASRREPGTSGKHEQFF.

The chain combines TRBV6-2 or TRBV6-3 with TRBJ2-7; D is uncertain. The CDR3 has 16 residues. V was cut by 2 bases and J by 3 bases, with 17 bases left in between. CDR1 is MNHEY, CDR2 SVGEGT, per germline. As DNA, the CDR3 is TGTGCCAGCAGTTACGGGCAGGAGATGTCCTACTACGAGCAGTACTTC. Its protein is CASSYGQEMSYYEQYF.

The CDR3 DNA reads as TGTGCCAGCAGCTCTCACGGGGGCACTGAAGCTTTCTTT. Encoded protein: CASSSHGGTEAFF. V usage is TRBV3-1 and J usage is TRBJ1-1, with D perhaps TRBD1 (5 bases). In germline, CDR1 is LGHDT, CDR2 YNNKEL (reference sequence). The CDR3 length is 13 residues. With 5 bases removed from V and 4 bases from J, the gap between germline ends came to 11 bases.

This clonotype has a count of ten or more. J is TRBJ2-3 and V is TRBV24-1; 10 bases map to TRBD2. The junction had 3 bases not matched to a gene; V was cut back by 5 bases and J by 2 bases. CDR1 and CDR2 from the germline V gene are KGHDR and SFDVKD. The CDR3 is 15 residues long. The CDR3 nucleotides read TGTGCCACCAGTGTAGCGGGAGGAAACACAGATACGCAGTATTTT. Translation: CATSVAGGNTDTQYF.

Regarding this clonotype: A clone one base away is much larger, so this may be a read error. This chain joins TRBV4-2 and TRBJ2-7; no firm D call. Germline CDR1 reads LGHNA; CDR2 reads YNFKEQ. Trimming took 1 base from V and 7 from J, leaving 26 bases between them. The CDR3 is 18 amino acids. CDR3: CASSQVIIAGRPLGEQYF. The CDR3 DNA reads as TGTGCCAGCAGCCAAGTAATTATAGCAGGACGTCCGCTAGGTGAGCAGTACTTC.

This clonotype was counted ten times or more. The J gene is TRBJ2-7, the V gene TRBV5-1; TRBD2 agrees at 9 bases. This CDR3 region has 14 residues. The junction had 1 base not matched to a gene; V was cut back by 0 bases and J by 3 bases. Germline assignment: CDR1 SGHRS and CDR2 YFSETQ. CDR3 loop: CASSLGLAVYEQYF. The CDR3 DNA sequence: TGCGCCAGCAGCTTGGGACTAGCGGTCTACGAGCAGTACTTC.

The gene calls are TRBV5-1 and TRBJ2-5, with TRBD2 matching 12 bases. V lost 1 base and J lost 3; bases outside the gene matches: 1. This CDR3 spans 15 amino acids. Germline V gene lookup returns CDR1 SGHRS and CDR2 YFSETQ. The CDR3 region is CASSLSSGGEETQYF. CDR3 bases: TGCGCCAGCAGCTTGTCTAGCGGGGGGGAAGAGACCCAGTACTTC.

This clonotype appeared a few times. The chain carries TRBV12-3 or TRBV12-4 and TRBJ2-1; 9 nucleotides agree with TRBD1. This CDR3 has 15 residues. The trim removed 5 bases at V and 3 bases at J, leaving 5 bases unmatched. The CDR3 loop is CASSPDRGRYNEQFF. The CDR3 DNA follows: TGTGCCAGCAGTCCGGACAGGGGCCGCTACAATGAGCAGTTCTTC.

This clonotype showed up just a few times. This sequence joins TRBV6-6 and TRBJ2-5; TRBD2 matches at 13 bases. V was clipped by 5 bases and J by 1 base; unmatched bases: 4. The CDR3 has 16 amino acids. Germline values: CDR1 MNHNY, CDR2 SVGAGI (reference sequence). This CDR3 is CASSRGTSGTQETQYF. The CDR3 region has the DNA TGTGCCAGCAGTCGAGGGACTAGCGGGACCCAAGAGACCCAGTACTTC.